The 19 T cell receptor beta chains below were found in one sample sequenced in a study of blood T cell repertoires in COVID-19. Sequencing was performed with immunoSEQ multiplex PCR; in TCRdb, only in-frame clones are kept and a portion is missing. The data show about 120,000 clones, with around 79% seen just once and approximately 2.5% held by the top ten. The sample taken for sequencing was peripheral blood. These receptors all come from a man in his 70s with acute or convalescent COVID-19.

The DNA for the CDR3 is TGTGCCAGCTTAAAGGAGGGAGGGACTGAAGCTTTCTTT. This sequence encodes CASLKEGGTEAFF. This chain connects TRBV18 to TRBJ1-1; D is undetermined. Deletions cut 7 bases from V and 5 bases from J, with 14 bases between. There are 13 residues in the CDR3. From germline, CDR1 is KGHSH and CDR2 LQKENI.

This clone was counted between two and nine times. The J gene is TRBJ1-2, the V gene TRBV4-3; 8 bases map to TRBD1. CDR1 and CDR2 (germline): LGHNA, YSLEER. The V segment lost 0 bases and the J segment 7 bases; nucleotides outside the gene matches: 10. This CDR3 has 16 amino acids. The CDR3 bases are TGCGCCAGCAGCCAAGAGCTTGGGACAGGATGGGTTGGCTACACCTTC. Amino acids: CASSQELGTGWVGYTF.

Here the CDR3 DNA reads TGTGCCAGCAGCCCGAGGGGAGGGTGGGACGGCTACACCTTC. Protein product: CASSPRGGWDGYTF. V gene TRBV3-1 (or the pseudogene TRBV3-2) combines with J gene TRBJ1-2; possible D gene TRBD1, 5 bases. The CDR3 runs 14 residues. Germline CDR1 is LGHDT and CDR2 is YNNKEL (reference sequence). Trimming took 4 bases from V and 8 from J, leaving 17 bases between them.

The table lists this clone with a few counts. The gene calls are TRBV7-2 and TRBJ2-5, with 8 bases aligning to TRBD2. The J segment lost 4 bases and the V segment lost 3 bases, leaving 7 bases of the junction unmatched. The CDR3 extends over 15 amino acids. Germline V gene data show CDR1 as SGHTA and CDR2 as FQGNSA. CDR3 sequence reads: CASSFERGMRETQYF. CDR3 DNA sequence: TGTGCCAGCAGCTTTGAGCGGGGGATGAGAGAGACCCAGTACTTC.

V usage is TRBV18 and J usage is TRBJ1-6, with 8 bases fitting TRBD1. The V and J ends lost 6 bases and 7 bases, in that order; junction bases with no gene match: 5. The germline V gene has CDR1 KGHSH and CDR2 LQKENI. The CDR3 extends over 14 amino acids. CDR3 residues: CASSGQGQNSPLHF. CDR3 bases: TGTGCCAGCTCCGGACAGGGCCAAAATTCACCCCTCCACTTT.

The V gene is TRBV28, the J gene TRBJ2-7, with 11 bases identical to TRBD1. The V and J ends lost 7 bases and 2 bases, in that order; junction bases with no gene match: 10. CDR1 and CDR2 from the germline V gene are MDHEN and SYDVKM. The CDR3 has 16 residues. CDR3 protein: CASIRTGGTGAYEQYF. The CDR3 DNA is TGTGCCAGCATCCGGACAGGGGGCACTGGGGCCTACGAGCAGTACTTC.

The chain joins TRBV24-1 to TRBJ2-1; TRBD1 matches 11 bases. V shed 3 bases and J 9 bases; nucleotides not matched to a gene: 6. The CDR3 totals 15 residues. CDR1 is KGHDR, CDR2 SFDVKD, per germline. CDR3 protein: CATSDPGTGGFEQFF. The CDR3 DNA follows: TGTGCCACCAGTGATCCCGGGACAGGGGGTTTTGAGCAGTTCTTC.

The genes are TRBV5-1 and TRBJ1-1, with TRBD1 matching 8 bases. The CDR3 has 15 residues. Germline trimming cut 7 bases from V and 5 bases from J; bases unmatched to any gene: 13. Per the germline V gene, CDR1 is SGHRS and CDR2 is YFSETQ. The CDR3 nucleotides are TGCGCCAGCGGAAAGTCTCAGGGGGCTGGGACTGAAGCTTTCTTT. Its protein product is CASGKSQGAGTEAFF.

This clone was seen more than once but under ten times. The genes are TRBV19 and TRBJ1-1; D not resolved. V lost 5 bases to trimming and J lost 5 bases, with 15 bases between them. Per germline, CDR1 LNHDA and CDR2 SQIVND (reference sequence). The CDR3 has 14 residues. The CDR3 DNA reads TGTGCCAGTAGTCCGAAGAGGGATGGGACTGAAGCTTTCTTT. Amino acids: CASSPKRDGTEAFF.

Turning to this clone: This specimen includes other DNA sequences encoding the same CDR3. The chain uses TRBV5-1 and TRBJ1-1, with D possibly TRBD1 on 6 matching bases. Germline CDR1 is SGHRS and CDR2 is YFSETQ. This CDR3 region has 14 residues. Trimming took 0 bases from V and 5 from J, leaving 11 bases between them. Written as DNA, the CDR3 is TGCGCCAGCAGCTTGGTAGGGGGAGGGACTGAAGCTTTCTTT. Translated: CASSLVGGGTEAFF.

The J gene is TRBJ2-5, the V gene TRBV4-1; 7 bases fit TRBD1. After removal of 0 bases from V and 0 bases from J, the junction contained 4 bases not matched to a gene. Germline assignment: CDR1 MGHRA and CDR2 YSYEKL. This CDR3 has 16 amino acids. CDR3 residues: CASSQEGTANQETQYF. CDR3 coding DNA: TGCGCCAGCAGCCAAGAGGGGACAGCCAACCAAGAGACCCAGTACTTC.

This clone was counted between two and nine times. Additional DNA sequences in this sample encode the identical CDR3. The chain employs TRBV7-9 and TRBJ1-1, with D tentatively TRBD1 (6 bases). The ends were cut back, 1 base at V and 4 bases at J, with 7 bases in the middle. The CDR3 consists of 13 residues. Germline CDR1 is SEHNR and CDR2 is FQNEAQ (reference sequence). CDR3 nucleotide sequence: TGTGCCAGCAGCTTAGGAGGGGGCACTGAAGCTTTCTTT. Translation: CASSLGGGTEAFF.

CDR3 residues: CASSPMGGGNQPQHF. The CDR3 coding sequence is TGTGCCAGCAGCCCCATGGGGGGTGGCAATCAGCCCCAGCATTTT. The chain couples TRBV6-5 to TRBJ1-5, with D perhaps TRBD1 (5 bases). This CDR3 is built from 15 residues. In germline, CDR1 is MNHEY, CDR2 SVGAGI. V dropped 6 bases and J dropped 2 bases, with 14 bases sitting between them.

This clone was picked up one time. The chain links TRBV5-1 to TRBJ2-1; 11 nucleotides line up with TRBD2. Germline V gene data show CDR1 as SGHRS and CDR2 as YFSETQ. J was trimmed by 5 bases and V by 3 bases; bases with no gene match: 7. The CDR3 has 16 amino acids. CDR3 amino acids: CASSSGGLAVDNEQFF. CDR3 in DNA: TGCGCCAGCAGCTCGGGGGGACTAGCGGTAGACAATGAGCAGTTCTTC.

The chain carries TRBV30 and TRBJ1-4; D may be TRBD1 (5 bases). The CDR3 loop spans 14 amino acids. Trimming cost V 0 bases and J 7 bases, with 12 bases left between them. Germline V gene lookup returns CDR1 GTSNPN and CDR2 SVGIG (reference sequence). This CDR3 is CAWSVLGDGEKLFF. CDR3 nucleotides: TGTGCCTGGAGTGTATTAGGGGATGGTGAAAAACTGTTTTTT.

The gene calls are TRBV19 and TRBJ1-2; the D gene is possibly TRBD1 (6 bases). Germline V gene lookup returns CDR1 LNHDA and CDR2 SQIVND (reference sequence). V gave up 3 bases and J gave up 7 bases, with 12 bases separating them. This CDR3 spans 13 amino acids. The CDR3 reads CASSISGGFGYTF. DNA of the CDR3: TGTGCCAGTAGTATTTCGGGGGGCTTTGGCTACACCTTC.

This clone was counted a few times. The rearrangement links TRBV11-2 to TRBJ1-1; D is perhaps TRBD1 (5 bases). Germline V CDR1 and CDR2: SGHAT, FQNNGV. CDR3 length equals 14 residues. The ends were cut back, 5 bases at V and 1 base at J, with 11 bases in the middle. CDR3 amino acids: CASSPGGSNTEAFF. In DNA form, the CDR3 reads TGTGCCAGCAGCCCCGGGGGGTCGAACACTGAAGCTTTCTTT.

V is TRBV5-1 and J is TRBJ1-4; a possible D gene is TRBD1 (5 bases). V was cut by 1 base and J by 7 bases, with 11 bases left in between. CDR1 and CDR2 from the germline V gene are SGHRS and YFSETQ. There are 14 residues in the CDR3. For the CDR3, the DNA is TGCGCCAGCAGCTTGCAGGGATCTATTGAAAAACTGTTTTTT. Translated, it gives CASSLQGSIEKLFF.

This chain links TRBV7-3 with TRBJ2-3; the D gene is possibly TRBD2 (6 bases). From germline, CDR1 is SGHTA and CDR2 FQGTGA. The CDR3 has 15 residues. Trimming cost V 6 bases and J 6 bases, with 19 bases left between them. CDR3 loop: CASSKIGAGRDTQYF. The CDR3 region has the DNA TGTGCCAGCAGTAAAATAGGGGCGGGGCGGGATACGCAGTATTTT.